The 29 T cell receptor beta chains presented below share a single source sample, sequenced in a study of OX40 agonist ivuxolimab in advanced cancers. The table came from immunoSEQ multiplex PCR; TCRdb's copy has only in-frame clones and leaves some out. Of tens of thousands of clones listed, 84% are singletons. The sequencing here drew on CD4+ or CD8+ T cells sorted from blood, taken in a trial of the OX40 agonist ivuxolimab. These receptor sequences come from an adult with an advanced solid tumor such as melanoma, head and neck, liver or kidney cancer.

The sample holds one count of this clone. The chain employs TRBV2 and TRBJ2-7; D gene ambiguous. Trimming stripped 5 bases from V and 1 base from J, with 3 bases between. The germline CDR1 and CDR2 sequences are SNHLY and FYNNEI. This CDR3 spans 11 amino acids. CDR3 residues: CASSISYEQYF. Here the CDR3 DNA reads TGTGCCAGCAGTATTTCCTACGAGCAGTACTTC.

The chain joins TRBV6-1 to TRBJ2-7; the D gene is possibly TRBD1 (5 bases). The V end was cut by 10 bases, the J end by 4 bases, with 17 bases between. CDR1 and CDR2 from the germline V gene are MNHNS and SASEGT. The CDR3 consists of 13 residues. The CDR3 sequence is CATLDPGAYEQYF. In nucleotides, the CDR3 is TGTGCCACGCTAGACCCTGGGGCGTACGAGCAGTACTTC.

The chain is built from TRBV6-1 and TRBJ1-3; tentative D call: TRBD1 (6 bases). This CDR3 spans 14 amino acids. Trimming removed 11 bases from V and 0 bases from J, with 14 bases in between. The germline V gene has CDR1 MNHNS and CDR2 SASEGT. CDR3 amino acids: CAANRDRSGNTIYF. For the CDR3, the DNA is TGTGCCGCCAACAGGGACCGCTCTGGAAACACCATATATTTT.

This clone was detected a few times. V gene TRBV7-3 combines with J gene TRBJ2-3, with a tentative D call TRBD2 (5 bases). The length of the CDR3 is 16 residues. Trimming pared 5 bases from V and 6 bases from J, leaving 21 bases between. Germline values: CDR1 SGHTA, CDR2 FQGTGA. The CDR3 DNA reads as TGTGCCAGCAGCCCTGGAGGTGGGTCGAATCCTGATACGCAGTATTTT. The encoded protein is CASSPGGGSNPDTQYF.

The V gene is TRBV5-1, the J gene TRBJ2-7; TRBD2 aligns across 11 bases. CDR3 length: 14 amino acids. Germline-derived CDR1 and CDR2 are SGHRS and YFSETQ. V lost 8 bases and J lost 2; bases outside the gene matches: 6. The CDR3 nucleotides are TGCGCCAGTCAGATAGCGGGAGGGCCCTACGAGCAGTACTTC. Protein: CASQIAGGPYEQYF.

V is TRBV30 and J is TRBJ1-5; D call uncertain. This CDR3 comprises 13 residues. In germline, CDR1 is GTSNPN, CDR2 SVGIG (reference sequence). Trimming took 3 bases from V and 0 from J, leaving 6 bases between them. The CDR3 is CAWRENSNQPQHF. CDR3 nucleotide sequence: TGTGCCTGGAGGGAGAATAGCAATCAGCCCCAGCATTTT.

V usage is TRBV27 and J usage is TRBJ2-6; the D is unclear. There are 15 residues in the CDR3. Germline V gene lookup returns CDR1 MNHEY and CDR2 SMNVEV (reference sequence). Trimming took off 5 bases at V and 4 bases at J, with 12 bases between the two ends. This CDR3 is CASSRSTGGANVLTF. CDR3 DNA sequence: TGTGCCAGCAGTCGCAGCACGGGCGGGGCCAACGTCCTGACTTTC.

The chain combines TRBV28 with TRBJ2-3; the match to TRBD2 covers 8 bases. This CDR3 has 15 residues. Germline-derived CDR1 and CDR2 are MDHEN and SYDVKM. V dropped 3 bases and J dropped 4; count of bases not matched to a gene: 6. CDR3 nucleotide sequence: TGTGCCAGCAGTTTTTCCGCGGGGGGATCAGATACGCAGTATTTT. This gives the protein CASSFSAGGSDTQYF.

This chain uses TRBV20-1 with TRBJ1-2, with D uncertain. Germline lookup yields CDR1 DFQATT and CDR2 SNEGSKA (reference sequence). V was pared by 6 bases and J by 1 base, with 6 bases between. This CDR3 spans 11 amino acids. CDR3 nucleotides: TGCAGTGCGTACCTTAACTATGGCTACACCTTC. Residues: CSAYLNYGYTF.

The chain has TRBV5-5 and TRBJ1-5; 11 nucleotides align to TRBD1. The CDR3 totals 17 residues. Germline CDR1 reads SGHKS; CDR2 reads YYEKEE (reference sequence). The ends lost 0 bases at V and 3 bases at J; junction bases unmatched: 5. The CDR3 coding sequence is TGTGCCAGCAGCTTGGAAGGGACAGGGGGTCTCAATCAGCCCCAGCATTTT. It encodes CASSLEGTGGLNQPQHF. Drawing the rest from reference TRBV5-5 and TRBJ1-5, the complete variable domain is DAGVTQSPTHLIKTRGQQVTLRCSPISGHKSVSWYQQVLGQGPQFIFQYYEKEERGRGNFPDRFSARQFPNYSSELNVNALLLGDSALYLCASSLEGTGGLNQPQHFGDGTRLSIL.

This clone was seen just once. The chain links TRBV13 to TRBJ1-1, with D hard to call. The V gene's germline CDR1 is PRHDT and CDR2 FYEKMQ (reference sequence). The CDR3 is 11 amino acids. V was cut by 3 bases and J by 7 bases, with 6 bases left in between. DNA of the CDR3: TGTGCCAGCAGCTTGCACAGTGAAGCTTTCTTT. Translation gives CASSLHSEAFF.

This chain uses TRBV7-3 with TRBJ2-3, with 14 positions matching TRBD2. Germline V gene data show CDR1 as SGHTA and CDR2 as FQGTGA. The CDR3 spans 16 residues. The junction had 5 bases not matched to a gene; V was cut back by 5 bases and J by 4 bases. The CDR3 coding sequence is TGTGCCAGCAGCCCCTTGACTAGCGGGGGGGCAGATACGCAGTATTTT. Translation gives CASSPLTSGGADTQYF.

This rearrangement joins TRBV30 to TRBJ2-5, with D perhaps matching TRBD1 (6 bases). Trimming left V 2 bases short and J 4 bases short, with 11 bases between. The length of the CDR3 is 13 residues. Germline lookup yields CDR1 GTSNPN and CDR2 SVGIG (reference sequence). Here the CDR3 DNA reads TGTGCCTGGAGTTTAGGGGGAGCAGAGACCCAGTACTTC. This gives the protein CAWSLGGAETQYF.

This clone was seen only a few times. V usage is TRBV7-2 and J usage is TRBJ1-6; 8 positions match TRBD1. Trimming removed 5 bases from V and 13 bases from J; junction bases left unmatched: 13. Germline-derived CDR1 and CDR2 are SGHTA and FQGNSA. The length of the CDR3 is 15 residues. CDR3 DNA sequence: TGTGCCAGCAGCCCAGAGGGTACAGGGGGTAGGCCCCTCCACTTT. Amino acid sequence: CASSPEGTGGRPLHF.

J is TRBJ2-2 and V is TRBV29-1; D not resolved. V lost 7 bases to trimming and J lost 4 bases, with 16 bases between them. Germline V gene sequence: CDR1 SQVTM, CDR2 ANQGSEA. The CDR3 totals 14 residues. The CDR3 loop is CSASTTPFTGELFF. In nucleotides, the CDR3 is TGCAGCGCTTCGACAACCCCCTTCACCGGGGAGCTGTTTTTT.

This chain joins TRBV2 and TRBJ2-1; the match to TRBD2 covers 14 bases. CDR3 size: 16 residues. The V and J ends lost 4 bases and 8 bases, in that order; junction bases with no gene match: 7. Germline V gene sequence: CDR1 SNHLY, CDR2 FYNNEI. The CDR3 nucleotides read TGTGCCAGCAGTGGTCCGACTAGCGGGGGGGTGGATGAGCAGTTCTTC. Its protein product is CASSGPTSGGVDEQFF.

This chain joins TRBV27 and TRBJ2-3; D may be TRBD1 or TRBD2 (5 bases each). The V and J ends lost 5 bases and 0 bases respectively, with 21 bases between them. CDR3 length: 18 amino acids. The germline V gene encodes CDR1 MNHEY and CDR2 SMNVEV (reference sequence). The CDR3, as DNA: TGTGCCAGCAGTCCCCGCCGGGACCAGCTCGCTAGCACAGATACGCAGTATTTT. Its translation: CASSPRRDQLASTDTQYF.

The rearrangement links TRBV7-2 to TRBJ2-7; possibly TRBD2 for D (5 bases). This CDR3 comprises 14 residues. The ends were cut back, 3 bases at V and 3 bases at J, with 12 bases in the middle. Germline CDR1 reads SGHTA; CDR2 reads FQGNSA. The CDR3 sequence: CASSFSEGNYEQYF. In nucleotides, the CDR3 is TGTGCCAGCAGCTTCTCAGAGGGAAACTACGAGCAGTACTTC.

This clone was observed a handful of times. This chain joins TRBV6-5 and TRBJ1-2; tentatively, D is TRBD1 (6 bases). Trimming removed 2 bases at V and 5 bases at J, with 9 bases between. Germline V gene lookup returns CDR1 MNHEY and CDR2 SVGAGI. This CDR3 spans 13 amino acids. CDR3 sequence reads: CASSYRGQYGYTF. The CDR3 nucleotides read TGTGCCAGCAGTTACCGTGGACAGTATGGCTACACCTTC.

The CDR3 sequence: CASRRSTVSAHYEQYF. The CDR3, as DNA: TGTGCCAGCAGACGATCGACAGTGTCGGCCCATTACGAGCAGTACTTC. The chain carries TRBV7-6 and TRBJ2-7; TRBD1 is a possible D gene (5 bases). The CDR3 spans 16 residues. V lost 6 bases, J lost 4 bases, and 22 bases lay in between. The V gene's germline CDR1 is SGHVS and CDR2 FNYEAQ.

The rearrangement uses TRBV5-4 and TRBJ1-2, with D perhaps TRBD1 (5 bases). CDR1 and CDR2 (germline): SGHNT, YYREEE (reference sequence). The CDR3 runs to 18 residues. The germline V and J ends were trimmed by 0 bases and 5 bases, with 23 bases remaining between them. In nucleotides, the CDR3 is TGTGCCAGCAGCTTGGGGGCAGGGAGCCCCACTGCGGGGTATGGCTACACCTTC. It is translated as CASSLGAGSPTAGYGYTF.

The chain uses TRBV6-6 and TRBJ2-2; D may be TRBD2 (6 bases). V was clipped by 6 bases and J by 0 bases, with 11 bases between them. Germline V gives CDR1 MNHNY, CDR2 SVGAGI (reference sequence). The CDR3 is made up of 15 amino acids. In DNA, the CDR3 is TGTGCCAGCAGCCCTAGCGTGGCGAACACCGGGGAGCTGTTTTTT. Its translation is CASSPSVANTGELFF.

This clone has only a few counts. The chain joins TRBV9 to TRBJ1-2; D gene ambiguous. Trimming cost V 0 bases and J 6 bases, with 21 bases left between them. CDR1 and CDR2 (germline): SGDLS, YYNGEE. The CDR3 contains 17 residues. CDR3 in DNA: TGTGCCAGCAGCGTAGTTACTCGGGCCTTTGTTGGGGATGGCTACACCTTC. Its protein product is CASSVVTRAFVGDGYTF.

The chain links TRBV11-2 to TRBJ1-2; D not certain. Germline CDR1 and CDR2: SGHAT and FQNNGV. The CDR3 loop spans 14 amino acids. Between the trimmed V and J ends, which lost 5 bases and 8 bases, there was a span of 18 bases. The DNA of the CDR3 is TGTGCCAGCAGCGCACCGGGCCCTCTTCGGGGCTACACCTTC. It translates to CASSAPGPLRGYTF.

The CDR3 region is CASSLTSFTDTQYF. The CDR3 DNA follows: TGTGCCAGCAGCCTTACTAGCTTCACAGATACGCAGTATTTT. The rearrangement joins TRBV7-2 to TRBJ2-3, with D possibly matching TRBD2 (6 bases). Per the germline V gene, CDR1 is SGHTA and CDR2 is FQGNSA. Trimming stripped 5 bases from V and 2 bases from J, with 11 bases between. There are 14 residues in the CDR3.

The J gene is TRBJ2-1, the V gene TRBV6-5; 12 bases line up with TRBD1. CDR3 length: 15 amino acids. V lost 6 bases to trimming and J lost 7 bases; unmatched junction nucleotides: 7. Per germline, CDR1 MNHEY and CDR2 SVGAGI. CDR3 nucleotides: TGTGCCAGCAGATCCGGGACAGGGGGCCTAAATGAGCAGTTCTTC. This encodes CASRSGTGGLNEQFF.

The genes are TRBV30 and TRBJ1-2; a possible D gene is TRBD1 (6 bases). Germline V gene data show CDR1 as GTSNPN and CDR2 as SVGIG (reference sequence). This CDR3 is 15 amino acids long. The V end was cut by 0 bases, the J end by 7 bases, with 18 bases between. The CDR3 DNA reads TGTGCCTGGAGTGTACGAAAAGGGGGATTGAGTGGCTACACCTTC. Protein sequence: CAWSVRKGGLSGYTF.

This chain joins TRBV28 and TRBJ2-2, with D unresolved. CDR1 is MDHEN and CDR2 is SYDVKM in the germline V gene. The CDR3 loop spans 13 amino acids. The ends were cut back, 5 bases at V and 4 bases at J, with 8 bases in the middle. The CDR3 loop reads CASSGPGTGELFF. CDR3 coding DNA: TGTGCCAGCAGTGGTCCGGGCACCGGGGAGCTGTTTTTT.

The CDR3 DNA follows: TGTGCCAGCAGTCAGGGAGTAAGTGGCTACACCTTC. Translating it yields CASSQGVSGYTF. This chain connects TRBV2 to TRBJ1-2, with a tentative D call TRBD1 (5 bases). This CDR3 has 12 amino acids. Germline V lookup: CDR1 SNHLY, CDR2 FYNNEI. V gave up 5 bases and J gave up 7 bases, with 11 bases separating them.